The present T cell receptor (beta chain) was sequenced within a study of blood T cell repertoires in COVID-19 (dated by TCRdb to the early 2020s). Regarding the research as a whole: Samples covering the acute and convalescent phases of COVID-19 were provided by collaborators in the United States, Italy and Spain. The prospective study material was composed of cDNA or gDNA derived from T cells, B-cell-depleted T cells, or PBMCs. The dataset comprised deeply sampled blood TCRbeta repertoires from subjects exposed to, actively infected with, or recovered from COVID-19. The repertoires were released in a freely available public database intended as a resource for research on the immune response to SARS-CoV-2. The samples were drawn from two sources: the first 160 participants of the ongoing ImmuneRACE study, and fewer than 1,500 subjects contributed by 6 global collaborators. The sample metadata nearly always contained a de-identified subject ID, COVID-19 status, age in years and sex. Where available, HLA class I and class II types were taken from metadata supplied by the sample provider and were not determined by assay-based typing.

The collaborating institutions used their own protocols to collect whole blood in K2EDTA tubes. For TCRbeta analysis, collaborators shipped samples as frozen whole blood, isolated PBMCs, or DNA extracted from either of those sample types. A note on this clone: This clone's antigen is unknown. One base away there is no much larger clone; base qualities are not given.

TCRbeta CDR3 regions were amplified from genomic DNA using the immunoSEQ Assay, a bias-controlled multiplex PCR. In the original analysis: Within the assay, amplification of reference gene primers was used to estimate how many nucleated cells each sample contained. To quantify the absolute abundance of each unique TCRbeta CDR3 rearrangement, sequence reads were collapsed and filtered. Productive Simpson clonality was computed per sample as the square root of Simpson's diversity index over productive rearrangements. TCRdb provides this immuneACCESS table in a form limited to in-frame rearrangements. Some clones are lacking; in checked studies, under half of them reflect an unresolved V gene, and why the rest are absent is not known. From that table come the V and J calls and clone size; the DNA was used to work out D and trimming. Within this sample are 150,000 to 200,000 clones, with over 75% of them counted one time only. The top ten clonotypes cover approximately 27% of the sample.

Overall results and qualifications from the work: How much clinical and demographic metadata was included differed by source and by participant, and the metadata was provided uncurated.

CDR1 KGHSH and CDR2 LQKENI are derived from the germline V gene. The V and J ends are trimmed by 3 bases and 7 bases, leaving 18 bases between them. There are 15 amino acids in the CDR3, from cysteine to phenylalanine inclusive. CDR3 DNA is the only sequence kept; it has 45 bases, read in frame from the first base. The TCR sequence derives from a woman aged 70-85 years with acute or convalescent COVID-19. The rearrangement joined TRBV18 to TRBJ1-2; the D region possibly corresponds to TRBD1 (6 bases align). Sequenced input: peripheral blood. The CDR3 protein is CASSPSRDKQTGYTF. The sequenced DNA is TGTGCCAGCTCACCTAGTAGGGACAAGCAAACTGGCTACACCTTC. Joined to the reference TRBV18 and TRBJ1-2 proteins, this CDR3 gives the full variable domain: NAGVMQNPRHLVRRRGQEARLRCSPMKGHSHVYWYRQLPEEGLKFMVYLQKENIIDESGMPKERFSAEFPKEGPSILRIQQVVRGDSAAYFCASSPSRDKQTGYTFGSGTRLTVV.